Listed below are T cell receptor beta chains from one sample, sequenced in a study of identical twins. TCRdb reprocessed the 5' RACE reads with MiXCR, giving one entry per CDR3 protein. Here the sample spans approximately 600,000 distinct CDR3 sequences, 9% to 10% being singletons. The sample also formed part of further work on yellow fever vaccine responses in identical twins.

Sequencing was done on a sample of PBMCs. The receptors were sampled from a woman between 18 and 29 years old in good health. Both conserved end residues are part of each CDR3. The order of the fields is V gene, clone size, J gene, D gene, CDR3 DNA, CDR3 protein. D genes are given only for firm matches. The listing skips clone size in some rows; elsewhere it reads once, few, many or a size class.

>TRBV28|-|TRBJ2-7|-
TGTGCCAGCAGTTCGGCTACTGACAAGGGGTGGCTCACCTACGAGCAGTACTTC
CASSSATDKGWLTYEQYF
>TRBV5-1|many|TRBJ2-2|TRBD2
TGCGCCAGCAGCTTGCGCCCTTCCCAGCGGGGGCCCGGCACCGGGGAGCTGTTTTTT
CASSLRPSQRGPGTGELFF
>TRBV24-1|-|TRBJ2-3|-
TGTGCCACCAGTGATTTTGCAGCGGTCACAGATACGCAGTATTTT
CATSDFAAVTDTQYF
>TRBV15|few|TRBJ2-7|TRBD2
TGTGCCACCAGCAGGGGAACTAGCGGAGATTCCTACGAGCAGTACTTC
CATSRGTSGDSYEQYF
>TRBV20-1|-|TRBJ2-1|-
TGCAGTGCTAGACAGGGGGAGGCATACAATGAGCAGTTCTTC
CSARQGEAYNEQFF
>TRBV7-9|many|TRBJ2-7|-
TGTGCCAGCAGGGCCTGGGGGCCCGACTCCTACGAGCAGTACTTC
CASRAWGPDSYEQYF
>TRBV5-1|many|TRBJ1-1|TRBD1
TGCGCCAGCAGCAGAACCGGGACAGGGGAGGAAGGAGCTTTCTTT
CASSRTGTGEEGAFF
>TRBV7-9|few|TRBJ1-2|-
TGTGCCAGCAATACGGTCTTGCAGTCTAACTATGGCTACACCTTC
CASNTVLQSNYGYTF
>TRBV7-2|-|TRBJ1-1|-
TGTGCCAGCAGCTTACCGGACAGATACACTGAAGCTTTCTTT
CASSLPDRYTEAFF
>TRBV2|many|TRBJ2-3|-
TGTGCCAGCAGTGAAGTGGACGAAGCCCCAGATACGCAGTATTTT
CASSEVDEAPDTQYF
>TRBV30|-|TRBJ1-1|-
TGTGCCTGGAATGGGGGAGGGGAGTGGACTGAAGCTTTCTTT
CAWNGGGEWTEAFF